The next 32 T cell receptor beta chains were all read from a single sample in a study of blood T cell repertoires in COVID-19. Sequenced by immunoSEQ multiplex PCR; TCRdb stores in-frame clones only, minus some. The data show about 100,000 clones, 75% to 85% seen once. Sequencing was carried out using peripheral blood. The receptors were sampled from a human donor in a cohort sampled during active COVID-19.

DNA of the CDR3: TGTGCCAGTTCGACAGGGGAAGGAAACACCATATATTTT. It specifies CASSTGEGNTIYF. This chain connects TRBV19 to TRBJ1-3, with TRBD1 matching 8 bases. V dropped 8 bases and J dropped 4; count of bases not matched to a gene: 4. The CDR3 sequence is 13 residues long. From germline, CDR1 is LNHDA and CDR2 SQIVND (reference sequence). The full variable domain, in which reference TRBV19 and TRBJ1-3 provide the parts outside the CDR3, is DGGITQSPKYLFRKEGQNVTLSCEQNLNHDAMYWYRQDPGQGLRLIYYSQIVNDFQKGDIAEGYSVSREKKESFPLTVTSAQKNPTAFYLCASSTGEGNTIYFGEGSWLTVV.

V usage is TRBV30 and J usage is TRBJ2-7; 9 bases align to TRBD1. Germline assignment: CDR1 GTSNPN and CDR2 SVGIG (reference sequence). This CDR3 is built from 14 residues. Losses at the gene ends were 0 bases for V and 5 bases for J; bases not matched to a gene: 5. CDR3 region: CAWSVLTGGHEQYF. CDR3 coding DNA: TGTGCCTGGAGTGTCCTGACAGGGGGGCACGAGCAGTACTTC. The full variable domain, in which reference TRBV30 and TRBJ2-7 provide the parts outside the CDR3, is SQTIHQWPATLVQPVGSPLSLECTVEGTSNPNLYWYRQAAGRGLQLLFYSVGIGQISSEVPQNLSASRPQDRQFILSSKKLLLSDSGFYLCAWSVLTGGHEQYFGPGTRLTVT.

The V gene is TRBV5-1, the J gene TRBJ1-1, with D possibly matching TRBD1 (6 bases). Per the germline V gene, CDR1 is SGHRS and CDR2 is YFSETQ. CDR3 size: 14 residues. V was shortened by 3 bases and J by 0 bases, with 9 bases between the two germline ends. The CDR3: CASSSGQMNTEAFF. The CDR3 DNA follows: TGCGCCAGCAGCTCGGGACAAATGAACACTGAAGCTTTCTTT.

This sequence joins TRBV4-1 and TRBJ2-5, with TRBD2 matching 7 bases. This CDR3 region has 18 residues. V lost 0 bases, J lost 5 bases, and 15 bases stayed unmatched. Germline values: CDR1 MGHRA, CDR2 YSYEKL. The CDR3 DNA is TGCGCCAGCAGCCAAGATCTGGGGAGCGGGATGTTCGCGGAGACCCAGTACTTC. Translated, it gives CASSQDLGSGMFAETQYF.

This chain uses TRBV29-1 with TRBJ2-7; 8 nucleotides align to TRBD1. The CDR3 is 13 amino acids. V shed 7 bases, J shed 4 bases, and the junction held 9 bases outside the gene matches. Germline CDR1 reads SQVTM; CDR2 reads ANQGSEA. CDR3 bases: TGCAGCGCTGAGGACAGGGAGGCGTACGAGCAGTACTTC. Residues: CSAEDREAYEQYF.

V usage is TRBV5-5 and J usage is TRBJ1-1; 8 nucleotides agree with TRBD1. The germline V gene has CDR1 SGHKS and CDR2 YYEKEE (reference sequence). The CDR3 runs to 15 residues. The V and J ends lost 4 bases and 2 bases, in that order; junction bases with no gene match: 7. DNA for the CDR3: TGTGCCAGCAGCCGAACCGGGACAGGTAACACTGAAGCTTTCTTT. Amino acid sequence: CASSRTGTGNTEAFF.

The chain couples TRBV6-5 to TRBJ1-3, with 8 positions matching TRBD1. Germline CDR1 reads MNHEY; CDR2 reads SVGAGI. This CDR3 region has 14 residues. J gave up 4 bases and V 6 bases, and 5 bases lay outside the gene matches. CDR3 bases: TGTGCCAGCAGCCGGACAGGGTCGGGAAACACCATATATTTT. It codes for CASSRTGSGNTIYF.

This chain uses TRBV9 with TRBJ1-6; no clear D. The CDR3 has 16 residues. Per germline, CDR1 SGDLS and CDR2 YYNGEE. V lost 4 bases and J 9 bases, leaving 20 bases between the germline ends. CDR3: CASSSSGEVVGSPLHF. The CDR3 DNA is TGTGCCAGCAGCTCGAGTGGGGAGGTTGTTGGTTCACCCCTCCACTTT.

The CDR3 spells CASSLRGRNEQFF. In DNA, the CDR3 is TGTGCCAGCAGTTTACGGGGTAGGAATGAGCAGTTCTTC. The gene calls are TRBV28 and TRBJ2-1, with D possibly matching TRBD2 (5 bases). The germline gives CDR1 MDHEN, CDR2 SYDVKM. The V and J ends lost 2 bases and 7 bases respectively, with 9 bases between them. The CDR3 is 13 residues long.

A few counts support this clone. This chain joins TRBV7-8 and TRBJ2-2, with 8 bases matching TRBD2. V shed 5 bases, J shed 3 bases, and the junction held 14 bases outside the gene matches. The CDR3 spans 18 residues. Germline values: CDR1 SGHVS, CDR2 FQNEAQ. Here the CDR3 DNA reads TGTGCCAGCAGCCTTACAACGAGCGGGAGAGGCTACACCGGGGAGCTGTTTTTT. Its translation is CASSLTTSGRGYTGELFF.

The gene calls are TRBV27 and TRBJ1-2; TRBD1 aligns across 7 bases. Germline values: CDR1 MNHEY, CDR2 SMNVEV (reference sequence). The CDR3 has 18 residues. J gave up 1 base and V 2 bases, and 13 bases lay outside the gene matches. The CDR3 DNA is TGTGCCAGCAGTTTACACCGAGATGTACAGGGGCTTAACTATGGCTACACCTTC. This gives the protein CASSLHRDVQGLNYGYTF.

This clone has more than one count but fewer than ten. The CDR3 here is CASSSPGGQVYGYTF. The CDR3 bases are TGTGCCAGCAGTTCCCCTGGTGGACAGGTCTATGGCTACACCTTC. This chain joins TRBV27 and TRBJ1-2; TRBD1 agrees at 7 bases. This CDR3 is 15 amino acids long. Looked up from germline, CDR1 is MNHEY and CDR2 is SMNVEV (reference sequence). The V and J ends lost 4 bases and 4 bases, in that order; junction bases with no gene match: 9.

Remarks on this clone: Different DNA sequences within this sample yield the same CDR3. The chain links TRBV19 to TRBJ1-1; D unclear. Trimming removed 5 bases at V and 0 bases at J, with 13 bases between. The germline gives CDR1 LNHDA, CDR2 SQIVND (reference sequence). This CDR3 spans 15 amino acids. The CDR3 DNA reads TGTGCCAGTAGTCCCCGGGGAGGTCTGAACACTGAAGCTTTCTTT. Translation gives CASSPRGGLNTEAFF.

The chain is built from TRBV3-1 (or the pseudogene TRBV3-2) and TRBJ2-2; 10 bases map to TRBD2. From germline, CDR1 is LGHDT and CDR2 YNNKEL (reference sequence). The CDR3 length is 15 residues. V was clipped by 6 bases and J by 7 bases; unmatched bases: 8. The CDR3 nucleotides read TGTGCCAGCAGTCCCGGGACTAGCGAGGTCGGGGAGCTGTTTTTT. This gives the protein CASSPGTSEVGELFF.

The sample holds one count of this clone. This chain connects TRBV6-5 to TRBJ2-1; D ambiguous. Germline V gene lookup returns CDR1 MNHEY and CDR2 SVGAGI. V was shortened by 6 bases and J by 6 bases, with 12 bases between the two germline ends. CDR3 length: 13 amino acids. The CDR3 loop is CASRPPAANEQFF. The CDR3 nucleotides are TGTGCCAGCAGACCTCCCGCGGCCAATGAGCAGTTCTTC.

The rearrangement uses TRBV9 and TRBJ2-3, with 16 bases identical to TRBD2. CDR3 length equals 20 residues. Unmatched junction bases numbered 10, after V lost 0 bases and J lost 3 bases. Germline CDR1 SGDLS, CDR2 YYNGEE. The CDR3 DNA reads TGTGCCAGCAGCGTAGGTCCGGGACTAGCGGGAGGGGCTCTTACAGATACGCAGTATTTT. Protein: CASSVGPGLAGGALTDTQYF. Looking up the rest from reference TRBV9 and TRBJ2-3 gives the full variable domain: DSGVTQTPKHLITATGQRVTLRCSPRSGDLSVYWYQQSLDQGLQFLIQYYNGEERAKGNILERFSAQQFPDLHSELNLSSLELGDSALYFCASSVGPGLAGGALTDTQYFGPGTRLTVL.

This rearrangement joins TRBV28 to TRBJ1-4; D call uncertain. The CDR3 runs to 11 residues. Germline CDR1 and CDR2: MDHEN and SYDVKM. Trimming removed 8 bases from V and 8 bases from J, with 9 bases in between. The CDR3 DNA reads as TGTGCCAGCCCTTTAAGCGAAAAACTGTTTTTT. It encodes CASPLSEKLFF.

The chain employs TRBV3-1 (or the pseudogene TRBV3-2) and TRBJ2-3, with TRBD2 matching 14 bases. CDR3 length equals 17 residues. CDR1 and CDR2 (germline): LGHDT, YNNKEL (reference sequence). With V trimmed by 0 bases and J by 4 bases, 3 bases remained unmatched. The CDR3 loop is CASSQEGLAGVSDTQYF. The CDR3 DNA sequence: TGTGCCAGCAGCCAAGAGGGACTAGCGGGAGTCTCAGATACGCAGTATTTT.

The gene calls are TRBV4-2 and TRBJ2-7; 12 bases are shared with TRBD2. V trimming: 0 bases; J trimming: 0 bases; junction bases outside the gene matches: 6. The CDR3 runs 18 residues. Germline V gives CDR1 LGHNA, CDR2 YNFKEQ. The DNA for the CDR3 is TGTGCCAGCAGCCAAGATCGTGAACTAGCGGGAGGCTCCTACGAGCAGTACTTC. Translated, it gives CASSQDRELAGGSYEQYF.

J is TRBJ1-4 and V is TRBV11-2; D unclear. Between the trimmed V and J ends, which lost 4 bases and 8 bases, there was a span of 8 bases. Germline CDR1 SGHAT, CDR2 FQNNGV. The CDR3 runs 12 residues. CDR3 amino acids: CASSSYKEKLFF. For the CDR3, the DNA is TGTGCCAGCAGCTCGTACAAGGAAAAACTGTTTTTT.

This clone showed up just once. The V and J genes are TRBV29-1 and TRBJ2-1, with 11 bases matching TRBD2. After removal of 6 bases from V and 7 bases from J, the junction contained 11 bases not matched to a gene. This CDR3 region has 15 residues. CDR1 SQVTM and CDR2 ANQGSEA come from the germline V gene. The CDR3 nucleotides read TGCAGCGTGGGAATCGGGCTAGCGGGAGGTAATGAGCAGTTCTTC. Amino acid sequence: CSVGIGLAGGNEQFF.

This clone was found once. The chain joins TRBV5-4 to TRBJ1-2; 8 bases are a match to TRBD1. The CDR3 is 15 amino acids. V gave up 0 bases and J gave up 4 bases; unmatched junction bases: 5. Germline lookup yields CDR1 SGHNT and CDR2 YYREEE (reference sequence). DNA of the CDR3: TGTGCCAGCAGCTTGGCCGGGACAGGTAGCTATGGCTACACCTTC. Its protein product is CASSLAGTGSYGYTF.

CDR3 protein: CASSLVGAFGNQPQHF. The CDR3 DNA reads TGTGCCAGCAGCTTGGTTGGGGCCTTCGGAAATCAGCCCCAGCATTTT. V is TRBV5-6 and J is TRBJ1-5; a possible D gene is TRBD1 (5 bases). CDR3 length: 16 amino acids. Trimming cost V 0 bases and J 4 bases, with 14 bases left between them. Per the germline V gene, CDR1 is SGHDT and CDR2 is YYEEEE.

The gene calls are TRBV7-8 and TRBJ2-5; no reliable D call. CDR3 length equals 11 residues. V was clipped by 5 bases and J by 7 bases, with 8 bases between them. The germline V gene encodes CDR1 SGHVS and CDR2 FQNEAQ. The CDR3 here is CASSPQRTQYF. Written as DNA, the CDR3 is TGTGCCAGCAGCCCCCAGCGGACCCAGTACTTC.

The chain combines TRBV19 with TRBJ2-4; D not resolved. Germline CDR1 is LNHDA and CDR2 is SQIVND (reference sequence). V lost 1 base, J lost 11 bases, and 12 bases lay in between. The CDR3 loop spans 13 amino acids. The CDR3: CASSIVAAQFQYF. Here the CDR3 DNA reads TGTGCCAGTAGTATAGTTGCTGCTCAGTTTCAGTACTTC.

The chain couples TRBV19 to TRBJ2-6, with D perhaps TRBD1 (5 bases). This CDR3 has 15 residues. CDR1 is LNHDA and CDR2 is SQIVND in the germline V gene (reference sequence). Trimming cost V 7 bases and J 0 bases, with 10 bases left between them. CDR3 protein: CASKGHFSGANVLTF. The CDR3 bases are TGTGCCAGTAAAGGACATTTCTCTGGGGCCAACGTCCTGACTTTC. Full variable domain (remainder filled in from reference TRBV19 and TRBJ2-6): DGGITQSPKYLFRKEGQNVTLSCEQNLNHDAMYWYRQDPGQGLRLIYYSQIVNDFQKGDIAEGYSVSREKKESFPLTVTSAQKNPTAFYLCASKGHFSGANVLTFGAGSRLTVL.

The V call is TRBV5-4, the J call TRBJ1-1, with D perhaps TRBD1 (5 bases). Germline assignment: CDR1 SGHNT and CDR2 YYREEE (reference sequence). The CDR3 consists of 11 residues. The CDR3 protein is CSGGTGTEAFF. The CDR3 DNA is TGTTCCGGGGGGACGGGCACTGAAGCTTTCTTT.

This rearrangement joins TRBV28 to TRBJ2-6, with D possibly TRBD1 on 7 matching bases. Germline-derived CDR1 and CDR2 are MDHEN and SYDVKM. Trimming removed 11 bases from V and 0 bases from J, with 17 bases in between. CDR3 length: 16 amino acids. The CDR3 reads CASSTGTFSGANVLTF. The CDR3 DNA reads TGTGCCTCCTCGACAGGGACTTTCTCTGGGGCCAACGTCCTGACTTTC.

The J gene is TRBJ2-1, the V gene TRBV24-1; 10 bases align to TRBD2. Germline values: CDR1 KGHDR, CDR2 SFDVKD. With V trimmed by 4 bases and J by 8 bases, 10 bases remained unmatched. The CDR3 totals 16 residues. CDR3 DNA sequence: TGTGCCACCAGTGACCCCGGGACTAGCGTAGTTGATGAGCAGTTCTTC. As protein: CATSDPGTSVVDEQFF.

This chain links TRBV10-3 with TRBJ1-5; maybe TRBD1 (6 bases). Trimming cost V 4 bases and J 7 bases, with 14 bases left between them. The CDR3 spans 14 residues. Germline V gene lookup returns CDR1 ENHRY and CDR2 SYGVKD. CDR3 coding DNA: TGTGCCATCAGTGTGCAGGGTCAGGGGCAGCCCCAGCATTTT. Translation gives CAISVQGQGQPQHF.

The chain joins TRBV24-1 to TRBJ2-3, with TRBD1 as a possible D gene (6 bases). The CDR3 length is 16 residues. Germline loops: CDR1 KGHDR, CDR2 SFDVKD. With 4 bases removed from V and 5 bases from J, the gap between germline ends came to 18 bases. The CDR3 nucleotides read TGTGCCACCAGTGAGCAGACCAGGGGATTTGGAGATACGCAGTATTTT. This sequence encodes CATSEQTRGFGDTQYF.

The chain links TRBV18 to TRBJ2-2, with D possibly matching TRBD1 (7 bases). The V gene's germline CDR1 is KGHSH and CDR2 LQKENI. The CDR3 has 19 residues. V was pared by 5 bases and J by 0 bases, with 22 bases between. CDR3 in amino acids: CASSRDSLAGLANTGELFF. CDR3 nucleotide sequence: TGTGCCAGCTCAAGGGACAGCCTTGCGGGACTTGCGAACACCGGGGAGCTGTTTTTT. Full variable domain (rest looked up from reference TRBV18 and TRBJ2-2): NAGVMQNPRHLVRRRGQEARLRCSPMKGHSHVYWYRQLPEEGLKFMVYLQKENIIDESGMPKERFSAEFPKEGPSILRIQQVVRGDSAAYFCASSRDSLAGLANTGELFFGEGSRLTVL.